This T cell receptor (beta chain) emerged from a study of blood T cells in healthy people across ages. V lost 2 bases and J lost 5, with 9 bases in between. Germline CDR1 reads MNHEY; CDR2 reads SMNVEV (reference sequence). The CDR3 loop spans 13 amino acids. Ten or more counts support this clonotype. Through a sample-barcoded 5' primer and a J-beta primer mix, a second PCR was run for about 7 to 12 cycles. Template switching added a 12-random-nucleotide identifier to every cDNA molecule. TCRdb itself ran the 5' RACE reads through MiXCR, one entry per CDR3 protein. The sample yields roughly 1,500,000 distinct CDR3 sequences, 34% seen once.

This sequence joins TRBV27 and TRBJ1-1; no reliable D call. This TCR derives from a woman between 25 and 40 years old in good health. Source material: blood. The CDR3 here is CASSLIPRTEAFF. Here the CDR3 DNA reads TGTGCCAGCAGTTTAATTCCTCGTACTGAAGCTTTCTTT.